The 12 T cell receptor beta chains below come from one sample, sequenced in a study of T-cell reconstitution after alpha-beta-depleted transplantation in children. Construction of the TCRbeta library involved unique molecular identifiers. TCRdb processed the PCR reads anew with MiXCR; each CDR3 protein has one entry. The sample consists of 530,000 or so distinct CDR3 sequences, 25% to 30% of them appearing once. The source material was PBMCs, sampled before TCRalphabeta/CD19-depleted stem cell transplant. These receptors were collected from a boy younger than two with Wiskott-Aldrich syndrome, due to receive a stem cell transplant.

The V and J genes are TRBV18 and TRBJ2-5; TRBD1 aligns across 10 bases. CDR3 size: 17 residues. CDR1 and CDR2 from the germline V gene are KGHSH and LQKENI. With V trimmed by 2 bases and J by 2 bases, 8 bases remained unmatched. Here the CDR3 reads CASSPGGTGVPQETQYF. CDR3 nucleotides: TGTGCCAGCTCACCAGGGGGGACAGGGGTCCCTCAAGAGACCCAGTACTTC.

This clonotype was found many times. The rearrangement joins TRBV5-1 to TRBJ2-7, with 11 bases fitting TRBD2. With V trimmed by 4 bases and J by 2 bases, 5 bases remained unmatched. From germline, CDR1 is SGHRS and CDR2 YFSETQ. There are 15 residues in the CDR3. The CDR3: CASSAGTSGTYEQYF. CDR3 nucleotide sequence: TGCGCCAGCAGCGCCGGGACTAGCGGAACCTACGAGCAGTACTTC.

This clonotype has more than one count but fewer than ten. The gene calls are TRBV30 and TRBJ2-1; tentative D call: TRBD2 (6 bases). This CDR3 is built from 18 residues. CDR1 GTSNPN and CDR2 SVGIG come from the germline V gene (reference sequence). V shed 3 bases and J shed 3 bases, with 24 bases lying between them. The CDR3 loop reads CAWSPRERGLAFYNEQFF. DNA for the CDR3: TGTGCCTGGAGCCCCCGGGAGCGCGGGCTTGCGTTCTACAATGAGCAGTTCTTC.

The chain is built from TRBV3-1 and TRBJ2-7; tentatively, D is TRBD2 (5 bases). Trimming removed 1 base at V and 2 bases at J, with 15 bases between. Germline V gives CDR1 LGHDT, CDR2 YNNKEL (reference sequence). The CDR3 runs to 16 residues. DNA for the CDR3: TGTGCCAGCAGCCAAGGCCCCCGGACTGGGACCTACGAGCAGTACTTC. Protein: CASSQGPRTGTYEQYF.

The table lists this clonotype with a few counts. This chain uses TRBV12-3 or TRBV12-4 with TRBJ1-4; D gene ambiguous. This CDR3 region has 12 residues. V shed 3 bases and J shed 8 bases, with 7 bases lying between them. DNA for the CDR3: TGTGCCAGCAGTTTGGCGCAGGAAAAACTGTTTTTT. This codes for CASSLAQEKLFF.

J is TRBJ1-1 and V is TRBV20-1; D is unresolved. Germline V gene sequence: CDR1 DFQATT, CDR2 SNEGSKA (reference sequence). The V gene lost 8 bases and the J gene lost 0 bases, with 10 bases spanning the gap. This CDR3 is built from 12 residues. This CDR3 reads CSSPVVNTEAFF. CDR3 sequence (DNA): TGCAGTTCGCCGGTCGTGAACACTGAAGCTTTCTTT.

This chain uses TRBV27 with TRBJ2-2, with 8 nucleotides matching TRBD1. The CDR3 length is 15 residues. CDR1 is MNHEY, CDR2 SMNVEV, per germline (reference sequence). V was pared by 2 bases and J by 5 bases, with 4 bases of the junction left unmatched. The CDR3 loop is CASSLTDRGTGELFF. The CDR3 nucleotides are TGTGCCAGCAGTTTAACTGACAGGGGAACCGGGGAGCTGTTTTTT.

The chain carries TRBV19 and TRBJ2-5; the D gene is possibly TRBD1 (5 bases). The germline V gene has CDR1 LNHDA and CDR2 SQIVND (reference sequence). V lost 9 bases and J lost 7, with 24 bases in between. The CDR3 has 15 residues. The CDR3, as DNA: TGTGCCAGCCGGTCCAGACAGCTACCCACTGGGACCCAGTACTTC. It is translated as CASRSRQLPTGTQYF.

This clonotype was observed a few times. The chain recombines TRBV20-1 with TRBJ2-1; 8 positions agree with TRBD2. With V trimmed by 6 bases and J by 8 bases, 12 bases remained unmatched. In germline, CDR1 is DFQATT, CDR2 SNEGSKA (reference sequence). The CDR3 covers 14 residues. In DNA, the CDR3 is TGCAGTGCCGAAGCGGGAGAAGTAGTCCATGAGCAGTTCTTC. The encoded protein is CSAEAGEVVHEQFF.

CDR3 residues: CASSHRDRGTEAFF. The CDR3 DNA is TGCGCCAGCAGCCACCGGGACAGGGGAACTGAAGCTTTCTTT. J is TRBJ1-1 and V is TRBV5-1; TRBD1 agrees at 10 bases. Germline V gene lookup returns CDR1 SGHRS and CDR2 YFSETQ. The junction had 5 bases not matched to a gene; V was cut back by 4 bases and J by 5 bases. The length of the CDR3 is 14 residues.

This rearrangement joins TRBV29-1 to TRBJ2-7, with D perhaps TRBD1 (6 bases). The CDR3 contains 14 residues. The V and J ends lost 4 bases and 3 bases respectively, with 16 bases between them. Looked up from germline, CDR1 is SQVTM and CDR2 is ANQGSEA. The CDR3: CSVVRDNVNYEQYF. In nucleotides, the CDR3 is TGCAGCGTTGTGAGGGACAACGTTAACTACGAGCAGTACTTC.

The chain links TRBV12-3 or TRBV12-4 to TRBJ2-5, with 7 positions matching TRBD1. The CDR3 is 17 amino acids. With 4 bases clipped from V and 5 bases from J, the junction kept 16 bases outside the gene matches. CDR3 in DNA: TGTGCCAGCAGTTCGAACAACAGGGGCGTTATGGGGGAGACCCAGTACTTC. It specifies CASSSNNRGVMGETQYF.